Listed here are 20 T cell receptor beta chains from one sample, sequenced in a study of control samples from healthy donors and cancer patients. TCRdb keeps only in-frame clones here, not all; method: immunoSEQ multiplex PCR. The sample yields 140,000 to 150,000 clones, 93% seen once. The sequenced material came from blood. These receptors all stem from a man aged 18-30 years in good health.

V and J are TRBV28 and TRBJ1-4, with 10 bases that match TRBD1. Per the germline V gene, CDR1 is MDHEN and CDR2 is SYDVKM. CDR3 length: 15 amino acids. The V and J ends lost 2 bases and 7 bases, in that order; junction bases with no gene match: 4. The CDR3 coding sequence is TGTGCCAGCAGTTTACGGGGACAGGGGCGTGAAAAACTGTTTTTT. Residues: CASSLRGQGREKLFF.

This clone was seen more than once but under ten times. The gene calls are TRBV3-1 (or the pseudogene TRBV3-2) and TRBJ1-1, with D uncertain. V lost 3 bases to trimming and J lost 4 bases, with 12 bases between them. This CDR3 is built from 14 residues. CDR1 LGHDT and CDR2 YNNKEL come from the germline V gene (reference sequence). This CDR3 is CASSQAYGSTEAFF. The CDR3, as DNA: TGTGCCAGCAGCCAGGCGTACGGGAGCACTGAAGCTTTCTTT.

J is TRBJ2-3 and V is TRBV5-6, with D maybe TRBD2 (6 bases). This CDR3 region has 16 residues. Germline V gene lookup returns CDR1 SGHDT and CDR2 YYEEEE. Trimming cost V 6 bases and J 0 bases, with 17 bases left between them. CDR3 sequence (DNA): TGTGCCAGCACCGGGGGAAAGACGGGCAGCACAGATACGCAGTATTTT. Amino acid sequence: CASTGGKTGSTDTQYF.

The chain couples TRBV27 to TRBJ2-4; 7 bases agree with TRBD2. V was clipped by 8 bases and J by 0 bases; unmatched bases: 4. Germline lookup yields CDR1 MNHEY and CDR2 SMNVEV (reference sequence). This CDR3 is 14 amino acids long. CDR3 sequence reads: CASSSGLAKNIQYF. The CDR3 DNA sequence: TGTGCCAGCTCTAGCGGACTAGCCAAAAACATTCAGTACTTC.

V gene TRBV30 combines with J gene TRBJ1-2, with D possibly being TRBD1 (6 bases). Looked up from germline, CDR1 is GTSNPN and CDR2 is SVGIG (reference sequence). This CDR3 region has 12 residues. V was pared by 0 bases and J by 7 bases, with 9 bases between. CDR3 in amino acids: CAWSVGGGGYTF. Written as DNA, the CDR3 is TGTGCCTGGAGTGTAGGGGGGGGTGGCTACACCTTC.

The chain joins TRBV25-1 to TRBJ1-1, with TRBD1 as a possible D gene (5 bases). Looked up from germline, CDR1 is MGHDK and CDR2 is SYGVNS. With 6 bases removed from V and 0 bases from J, the gap between germline ends came to 14 bases. The CDR3 has 15 amino acids. The CDR3 region has the DNA TGTGCCAGCAGGGACACTAGGACATTGAACACTGAAGCTTTCTTT. It specifies CASRDTRTLNTEAFF.

The sample holds one count of this clone. The gene calls are TRBV14 and TRBJ1-1, with D perhaps TRBD1 (5 bases). V was shortened by 4 bases and J by 7 bases, with 19 bases between the two germline ends. CDR3 length: 15 amino acids. Germline loops: CDR1 SGHDN, CDR2 FVKESK. CDR3 nucleotides: TGTGCCAGCAGCCCACTCCTGAGTCTGACAGATGAAGCTTTCTTT. It encodes CASSPLLSLTDEAFF. The variable domain in full, with the rest retrieved from reference TRBV14 and TRBJ1-1, is EAGVTQFPSHSVIEKGQTVTLRCDPISGHDNLYWYRRVMGKEIKFLLHFVKESKQDESGMPNNRFLAERTGGTYSTLKVQPAELEDSGVYFCASSPLLSLTDEAFFGQGTRLTVV.

This clone showed up just a few times. The chain uses TRBV30 and TRBJ2-1; possibly TRBD2 for D (6 bases). The CDR3 contains 14 residues. Germline CDR1 and CDR2: GTSNPN and SVGIG (reference sequence). With 3 bases removed from V and 2 bases from J, the gap between germline ends came to 11 bases. The CDR3 reads CAWRRERTYNEQFF. CDR3 in DNA: TGTGCCTGGAGGCGGGAACGCACCTACAATGAGCAGTTCTTC.

This clone came up once. In nucleotides, the CDR3 is TGCGCCAGCAGCCATCAGATGGATACGCAGTATTTT. Encoded protein: CASSHQMDTQYF. This sequence joins TRBV4-1 and TRBJ2-3, with D unclear. The V gene's germline CDR1 is MGHRA and CDR2 YSYEKL. CDR3 length: 12 amino acids. V was trimmed by 3 bases and J by 6 bases, leaving 7 bases between them.

This rearrangement joins TRBV6-2 or TRBV6-3 to TRBJ2-1, with unresolved D. Between the trimmed V and J ends, which lost 4 bases and 6 bases, there was a span of 7 bases. Germline assignment: CDR1 MNHEY and CDR2 SVGEGT. This CDR3 is 12 amino acids long. The CDR3 sequence is CASSSTLNEQFF. For the CDR3, the DNA is TGTGCCAGCAGTTCGACGCTCAATGAGCAGTTCTTC.

This clone appeared a single time. This rearrangement joins TRBV5-4 to TRBJ1-1; D is possibly TRBD1 (5 bases). The V gene lost 2 bases and the J gene lost 5 bases, with 10 bases spanning the gap. The germline CDR1 and CDR2 sequences are SGHNT and YYREEE (reference sequence). CDR3 length equals 13 residues. The CDR3 reads CASSFKGRTEAFF. In DNA, the CDR3 is TGTGCCAGCAGCTTCAAGGGGAGGACTGAAGCTTTCTTT.

The V and J genes are TRBV5-6 and TRBJ2-1; the D is unclear. Deletions cut 3 bases from V and 0 bases from J, with 10 bases between. Looked up from germline, CDR1 is SGHDT and CDR2 is YYEEEE. The CDR3 contains 15 residues. CDR3 protein: CASSYDWSSYNEQFF. The CDR3 coding sequence is TGTGCCAGCAGCTACGACTGGAGCTCCTACAATGAGCAGTTCTTC. Full variable domain (rest looked up from reference TRBV5-6 and TRBJ2-1): DAGVTQSPTHLIKTRGQQVTLRCSPKSGHDTVSWYQQALGQGPQFIFQYYEEEERQRGNFPDRFSGHQFPNYSSELNVNALLLGDSALYLCASSYDWSSYNEQFFGPGTRLTVL.

J is TRBJ2-6 and V is TRBV7-9; no definite D call. Germline V lookup: CDR1 SEHNR, CDR2 FQNEAQ (reference sequence). Trimming shortened V by 8 bases and J by 0 bases, and 14 bases separated the two germline ends. CDR3 size: 16 residues. The CDR3 nucleotides are TGTGCCAGCGGCAGGTTTACCCTCTCTGGGGCCAACGTCCTGACTTTC. It yields the protein CASGRFTLSGANVLTF. Using reference TRBV7-9 and TRBJ2-6 for the parts outside the CDR3, the full variable domain is DTGVSQNPRHKITKRGQNVTFRCDPISEHNRLYWYRQTLGQGPEFLTYFQNEAQLEKSRLLSDRFSAERPKGSFSTLEIQRTEQGDSAMYLCASGRFTLSGANVLTFGAGSRLTVL.

The chain recombines TRBV5-6 with TRBJ1-2; D is ambiguous. The CDR3 covers 11 residues. In germline, CDR1 is SGHDT, CDR2 YYEEEE. Deletions cut 3 bases from V and 5 bases from J, with 5 bases between. The CDR3 nucleotides read TGTGCCAGCAGCTCCTTATATGGCTACACCTTC. Translated: CASSSLYGYTF.

This clone was seen once. The gene calls are TRBV30 and TRBJ2-6, with 8 bases that match TRBD1. Trimming took 1 base from V and 4 from J; bases not matched to a gene: 9. Germline V gene lookup returns CDR1 GTSNPN and CDR2 SVGIG (reference sequence). CDR3 size: 17 residues. CDR3 bases: TGTGCCTGGAGTGGGGGGCAGGGGGCGACCGGGGCCAACGTCCTGACTTTC. The encoded protein is CAWSGGQGATGANVLTF.

The sample holds one count of this clone. This chain connects TRBV30 to TRBJ1-1; D gene ambiguous. The CDR3 totals 14 residues. V was pared by 0 bases and J by 4 bases, with 12 bases between. Germline CDR1 GTSNPN, CDR2 SVGIG (reference sequence). CDR3 in DNA: TGTGCCTGGAGTGTAGAGAATGCGTTCACTGAAGCTTTCTTT. Encoded protein: CAWSVENAFTEAFF.

This clone was seen a handful of times. The rearrangement joins TRBV30 to TRBJ1-3, with no clear D. Germline values: CDR1 GTSNPN, CDR2 SVGIG (reference sequence). V lost 1 base and J 1 base, leaving 8 bases between the germline ends. The CDR3 totals 14 residues. The CDR3 nucleotides are TGTGCCTGGAGTGGAGCCGAATCTGGAAACACCATATATTTT. Residues: CAWSGAESGNTIYF.

This chain links TRBV11-1 with TRBJ2-5; 7 positions agree with TRBD2. The CDR3 contains 16 residues. V dropped 4 bases and J dropped 4; count of bases not matched to a gene: 12. CDR1 and CDR2 from the germline V gene are SGHAT and FQDESV (reference sequence). The CDR3 reads CASSSSLATQGETQYF. DNA for the CDR3: TGTGCCAGCAGCTCCTCACTAGCGACCCAAGGAGAGACCCAGTACTTC.

The rearrangement joins TRBV20-1 to TRBJ2-3, with D unresolved. Between the trimmed V and J ends, which lost 5 bases and 6 bases, there was a span of 9 bases. The CDR3 is 11 amino acids. The germline V gene encodes CDR1 DFQATT and CDR2 SNEGSKA (reference sequence). CDR3 DNA: TGCAGTGCTCCGGTGGAGGATACGCAGTATTTT. It yields the protein CSAPVEDTQYF.

The count of this clone is one. J is TRBJ2-7 and V is TRBV7-2; the match to TRBD2 covers 11 bases. Germline CDR1 SGHTA, CDR2 FQGNSA. J gave up 4 bases and V 5 bases, and 7 bases lay outside the gene matches. The CDR3 consists of 15 residues. The CDR3 sequence: CASSPSSGRRYEQYF. In DNA, the CDR3 is TGTGCCAGCAGCCCGTCTAGCGGGAGGAGGTACGAGCAGTACTTC.